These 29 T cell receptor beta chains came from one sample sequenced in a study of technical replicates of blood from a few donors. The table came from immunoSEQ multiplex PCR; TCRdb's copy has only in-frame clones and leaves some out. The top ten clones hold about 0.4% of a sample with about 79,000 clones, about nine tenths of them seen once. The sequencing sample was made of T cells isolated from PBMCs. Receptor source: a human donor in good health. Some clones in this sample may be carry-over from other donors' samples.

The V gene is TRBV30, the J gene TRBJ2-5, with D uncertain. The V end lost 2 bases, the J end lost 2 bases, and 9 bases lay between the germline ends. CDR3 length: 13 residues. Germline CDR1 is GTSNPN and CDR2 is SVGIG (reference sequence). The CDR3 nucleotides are TGTGCCTGGAGTATTCGCAGGCAAGAGACCCAGTACTTC. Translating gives CAWSIRRQETQYF.

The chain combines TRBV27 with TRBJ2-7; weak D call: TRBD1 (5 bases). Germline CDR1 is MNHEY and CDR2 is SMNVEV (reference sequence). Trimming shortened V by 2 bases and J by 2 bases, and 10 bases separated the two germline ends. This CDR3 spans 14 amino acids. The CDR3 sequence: CASSLQGLAYEQYF. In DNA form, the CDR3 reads TGTGCCAGCAGTTTACAGGGTTTGGCCTACGAGCAGTACTTC.

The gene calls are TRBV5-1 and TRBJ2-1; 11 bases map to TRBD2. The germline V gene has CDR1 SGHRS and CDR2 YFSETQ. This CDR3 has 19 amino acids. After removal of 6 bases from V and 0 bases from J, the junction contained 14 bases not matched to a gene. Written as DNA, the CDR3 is TGCGCCAGCATCCCGGCCGGGACTAGCGGAGCCCGCTCCTACAATGAGCAGTTCTTC. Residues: CASIPAGTSGARSYNEQFF.

The CDR3 DNA sequence: TGTGCCAGCAGTTTACAGGGGTACACTGAAGCTTTCTTT. Encoded protein: CASSLQGYTEAFF. The chain links TRBV6-1 to TRBJ1-1; 7 bases agree with TRBD1. CDR3 size: 13 residues. The germline V gene has CDR1 MNHNS and CDR2 SASEGT. V was clipped by 5 bases and J by 3 bases; unmatched bases: 3.

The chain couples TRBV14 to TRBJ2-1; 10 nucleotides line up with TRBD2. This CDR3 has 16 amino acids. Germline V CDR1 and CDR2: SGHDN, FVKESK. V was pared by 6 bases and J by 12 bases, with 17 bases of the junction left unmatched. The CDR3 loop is CASRFSPGLARLRQFF. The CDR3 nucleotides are TGTGCCAGCAGATTCTCCCCGGGACTAGCGCGATTGAGGCAGTTCTTC.

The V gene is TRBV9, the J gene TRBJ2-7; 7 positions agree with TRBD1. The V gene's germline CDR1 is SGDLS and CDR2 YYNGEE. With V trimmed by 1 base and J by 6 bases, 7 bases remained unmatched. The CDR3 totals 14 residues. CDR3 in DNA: TGTGCCAGCAGCGTAACAGGGGATTCGATCGAGCAGTACTTC. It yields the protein CASSVTGDSIEQYF.

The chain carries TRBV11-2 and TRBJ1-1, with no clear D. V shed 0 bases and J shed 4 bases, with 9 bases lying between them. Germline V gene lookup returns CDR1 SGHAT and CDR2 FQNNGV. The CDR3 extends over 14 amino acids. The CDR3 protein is CASSLDAGLTEAFF. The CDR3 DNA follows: TGTGCCAGCAGCTTAGATGCAGGCCTCACTGAAGCTTTCTTT.

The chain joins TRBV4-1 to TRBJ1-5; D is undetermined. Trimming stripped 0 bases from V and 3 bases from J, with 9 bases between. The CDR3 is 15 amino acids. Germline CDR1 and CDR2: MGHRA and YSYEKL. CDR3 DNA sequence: TGCGCCAGCAGCCAAGAAGTCCCAGTCAATCAGCCCCAGCATTTT. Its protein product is CASSQEVPVNQPQHF.

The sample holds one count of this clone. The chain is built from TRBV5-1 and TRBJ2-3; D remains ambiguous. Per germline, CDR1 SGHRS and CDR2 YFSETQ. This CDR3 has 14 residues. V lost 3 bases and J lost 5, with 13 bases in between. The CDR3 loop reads CASSSLQLVDTQYF. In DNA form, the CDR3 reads TGCGCCAGCAGCTCGTTACAGTTGGTAGATACGCAGTATTTT.

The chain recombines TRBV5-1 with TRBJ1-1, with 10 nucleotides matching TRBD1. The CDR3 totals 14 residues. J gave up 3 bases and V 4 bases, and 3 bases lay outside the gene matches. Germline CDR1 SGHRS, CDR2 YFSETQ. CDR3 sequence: CASSRTGGDTEAFF. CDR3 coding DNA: TGCGCCAGCAGCCGGACAGGGGGGGACACTGAAGCTTTCTTT. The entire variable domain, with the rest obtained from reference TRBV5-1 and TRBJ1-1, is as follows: KAGVTQTPRYLIKTRGQQVTLSCSPISGHRSVSWYQQTPGQGLQFLFEYFSETQRNKGNFPGRFSGRQFSNSRSEMNVSTLELGDSALYLCASSRTGGDTEAFFGQGTRLTVV.

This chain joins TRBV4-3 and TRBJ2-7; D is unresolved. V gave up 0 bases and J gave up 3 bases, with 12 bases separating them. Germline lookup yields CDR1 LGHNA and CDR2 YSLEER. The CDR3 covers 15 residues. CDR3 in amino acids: CASSQDASIIYEQYF. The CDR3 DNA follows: TGCGCCAGCAGCCAAGACGCTAGTATCATCTACGAGCAGTACTTC.

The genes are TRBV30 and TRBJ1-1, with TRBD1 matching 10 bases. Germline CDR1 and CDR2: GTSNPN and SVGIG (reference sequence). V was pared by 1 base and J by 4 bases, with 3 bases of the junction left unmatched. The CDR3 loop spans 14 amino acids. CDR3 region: CAWSGDRGLTEAFF. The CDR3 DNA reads TGTGCCTGGAGTGGGGACAGGGGACTCACTGAAGCTTTCTTT.

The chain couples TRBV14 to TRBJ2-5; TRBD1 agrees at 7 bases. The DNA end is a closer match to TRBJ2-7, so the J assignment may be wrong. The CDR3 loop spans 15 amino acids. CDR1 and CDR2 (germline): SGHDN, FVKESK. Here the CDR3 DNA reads TGTGCCAGCAGCCAATCCGACAGGGCAATCTACGAGCAGTACTTC. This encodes CASSQSDRAIYEQYF.

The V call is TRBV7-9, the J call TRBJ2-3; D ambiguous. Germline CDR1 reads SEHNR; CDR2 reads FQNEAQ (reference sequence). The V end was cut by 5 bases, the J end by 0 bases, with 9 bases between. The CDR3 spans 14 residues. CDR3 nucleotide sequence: TGTGCCAGCAGCCTGACACTCAGCACAGATACGCAGTATTTT. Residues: CASSLTLSTDTQYF.

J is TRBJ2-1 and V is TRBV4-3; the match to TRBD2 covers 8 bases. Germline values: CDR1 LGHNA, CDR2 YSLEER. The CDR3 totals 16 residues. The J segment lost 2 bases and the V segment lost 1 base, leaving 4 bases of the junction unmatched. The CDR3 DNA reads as TGCGCCAGCAGCCAAGGTAGCGGGACAACCTACAATGAGCAGTTCTTC. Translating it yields CASSQGSGTTYNEQFF.

CDR3 in amino acids: CASSDSPGGYTF. CDR3 coding DNA: TGTGCCAGTAGTGACTCTCCGGGTGGCTACACCTTC. The genes are TRBV19 and TRBJ1-2; D remains unclear. Germline values: CDR1 LNHDA, CDR2 SQIVND (reference sequence). V lost 5 bases, J lost 7 bases, and 11 bases lay in between. The CDR3 is 12 amino acids. Full variable domain (remainder filled in from reference TRBV19 and TRBJ1-2): DGGITQSPKYLFRKEGQNVTLSCEQNLNHDAMYWYRQDPGQGLRLIYYSQIVNDFQKGDIAEGYSVSREKKESFPLTVTSAQKNPTAFYLCASSDSPGGYTFGSGTRLTVV.

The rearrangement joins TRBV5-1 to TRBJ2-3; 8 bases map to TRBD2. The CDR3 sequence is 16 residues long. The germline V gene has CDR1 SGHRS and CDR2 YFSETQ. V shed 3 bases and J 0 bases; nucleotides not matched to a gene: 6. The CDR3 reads CASSSSTSDSTDTQYF. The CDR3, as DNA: TGCGCCAGCAGCTCGTCGACTAGCGATAGCACAGATACGCAGTATTTT.

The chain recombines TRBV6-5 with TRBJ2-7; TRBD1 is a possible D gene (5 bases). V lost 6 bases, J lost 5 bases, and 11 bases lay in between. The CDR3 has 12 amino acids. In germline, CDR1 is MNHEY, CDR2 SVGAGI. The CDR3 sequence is CASSQGSHEQYF. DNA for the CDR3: TGTGCCAGCAGCCAGGGTAGCCACGAGCAGTACTTC.

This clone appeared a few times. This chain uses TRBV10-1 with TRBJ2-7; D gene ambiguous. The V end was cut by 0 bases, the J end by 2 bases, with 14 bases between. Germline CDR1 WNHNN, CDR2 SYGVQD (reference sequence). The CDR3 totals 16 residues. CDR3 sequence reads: CASSESIFGLTYEQYF. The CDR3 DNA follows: TGCGCCAGCAGTGAGTCGATCTTTGGCCTTACCTACGAGCAGTACTTC.

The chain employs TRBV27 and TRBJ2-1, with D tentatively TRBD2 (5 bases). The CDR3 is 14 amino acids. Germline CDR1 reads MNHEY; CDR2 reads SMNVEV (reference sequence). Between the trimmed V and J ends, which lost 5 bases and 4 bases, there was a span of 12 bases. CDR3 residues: CASSERFTYNEQFF. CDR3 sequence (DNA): TGTGCCAGCAGTGAGCGGTTTACTTACAATGAGCAGTTCTTC.

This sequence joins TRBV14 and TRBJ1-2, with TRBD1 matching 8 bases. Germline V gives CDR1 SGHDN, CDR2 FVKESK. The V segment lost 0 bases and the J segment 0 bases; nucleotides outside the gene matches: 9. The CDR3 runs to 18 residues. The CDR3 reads CASSQDPWTGTSNYGYTF. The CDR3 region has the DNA TGTGCCAGCAGCCAAGATCCCTGGACAGGGACTTCTAACTATGGCTACACCTTC.

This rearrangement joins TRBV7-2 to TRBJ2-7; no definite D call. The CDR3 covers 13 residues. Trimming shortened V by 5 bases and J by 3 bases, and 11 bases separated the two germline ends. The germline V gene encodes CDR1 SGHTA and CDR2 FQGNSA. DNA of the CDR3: TGTGCCAGCAGCCTGACACTGAACTACGAGCAGTACTTC. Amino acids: CASSLTLNYEQYF.

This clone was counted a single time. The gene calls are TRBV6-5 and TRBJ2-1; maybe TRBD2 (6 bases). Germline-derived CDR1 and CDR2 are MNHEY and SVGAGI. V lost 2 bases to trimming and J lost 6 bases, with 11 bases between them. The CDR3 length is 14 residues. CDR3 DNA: TGTGCCAGCAGTTACAACGGGAGACCCAATGAGCAGTTCTTC. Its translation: CASSYNGRPNEQFF.

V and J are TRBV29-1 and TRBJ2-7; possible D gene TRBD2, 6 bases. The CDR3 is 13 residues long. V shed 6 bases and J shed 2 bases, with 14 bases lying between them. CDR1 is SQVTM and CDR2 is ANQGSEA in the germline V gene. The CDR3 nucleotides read TGCAGCGTGGGGCAGGGAGGCCCCTACGAGCAGTACTTC. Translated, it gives CSVGQGGPYEQYF.

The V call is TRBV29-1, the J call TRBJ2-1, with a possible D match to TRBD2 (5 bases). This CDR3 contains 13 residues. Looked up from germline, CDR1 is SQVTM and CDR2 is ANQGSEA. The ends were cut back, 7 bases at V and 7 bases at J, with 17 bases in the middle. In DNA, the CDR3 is TGCAGCGGGACGGGGAGATGGGAAAATGAGCAGTTCTTC. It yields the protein CSGTGRWENEQFF.

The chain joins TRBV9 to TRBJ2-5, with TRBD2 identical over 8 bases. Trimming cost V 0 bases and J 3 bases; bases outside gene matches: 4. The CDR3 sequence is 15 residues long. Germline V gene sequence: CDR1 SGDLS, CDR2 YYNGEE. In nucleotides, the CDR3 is TGTGCCAGCAGCGTAGTTTCCGGGAGGGAAGAGACCCAGTACTTC. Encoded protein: CASSVVSGREETQYF.

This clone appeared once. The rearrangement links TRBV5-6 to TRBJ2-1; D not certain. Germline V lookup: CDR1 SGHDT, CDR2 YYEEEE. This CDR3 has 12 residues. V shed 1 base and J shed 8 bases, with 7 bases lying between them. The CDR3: CASSLTSYEQFF. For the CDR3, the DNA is TGTGCCAGCAGCTTGACAAGTTATGAGCAGTTCTTC. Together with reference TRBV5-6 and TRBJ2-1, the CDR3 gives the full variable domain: DAGVTQSPTHLIKTRGQQVTLRCSPKSGHDTVSWYQQALGQGPQFIFQYYEEEERQRGNFPDRFSGHQFPNYSSELNVNALLLGDSALYLCASSLTSYEQFFGPGTRLTVL.

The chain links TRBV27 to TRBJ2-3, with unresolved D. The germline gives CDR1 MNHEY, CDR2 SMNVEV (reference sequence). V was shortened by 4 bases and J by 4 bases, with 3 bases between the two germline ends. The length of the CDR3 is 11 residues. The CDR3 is CASSSSDTQYF. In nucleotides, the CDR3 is TGTGCCAGCAGTTCGTCAGATACGCAGTATTTT.

CDR3 amino acids: CASSYSSGRASGELFF. CDR3 DNA sequence: TGTGCCAGCAGTTACTCGAGCGGGAGGGCGTCCGGGGAGCTGTTTTTT. The rearrangement joins TRBV6-5 to TRBJ2-2, with 10 positions matching TRBD2. Looked up from germline, CDR1 is MNHEY and CDR2 is SVGAGI. This CDR3 is 16 amino acids long. Trimming cost V 0 bases and J 6 bases; bases outside gene matches: 4.